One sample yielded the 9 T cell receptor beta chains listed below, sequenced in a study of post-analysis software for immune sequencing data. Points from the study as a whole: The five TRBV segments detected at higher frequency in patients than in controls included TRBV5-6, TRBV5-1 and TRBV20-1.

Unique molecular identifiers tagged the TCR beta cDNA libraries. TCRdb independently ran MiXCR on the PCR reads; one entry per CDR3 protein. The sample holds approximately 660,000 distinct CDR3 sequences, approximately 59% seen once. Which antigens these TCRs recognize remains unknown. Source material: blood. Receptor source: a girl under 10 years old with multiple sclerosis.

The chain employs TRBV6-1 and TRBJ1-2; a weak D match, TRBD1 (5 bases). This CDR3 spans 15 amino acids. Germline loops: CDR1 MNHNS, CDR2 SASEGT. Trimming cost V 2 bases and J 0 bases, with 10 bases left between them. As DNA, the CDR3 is TGTGCCAGCAGTGAACAGCGGGGACCTAACTATGGCTACACCTTC. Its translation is CASSEQRGPNYGYTF.

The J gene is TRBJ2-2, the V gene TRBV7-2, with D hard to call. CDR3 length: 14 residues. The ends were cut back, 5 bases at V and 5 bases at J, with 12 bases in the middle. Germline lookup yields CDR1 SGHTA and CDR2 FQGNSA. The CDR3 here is CASSPSLVTGELFF. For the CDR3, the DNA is TGTGCCAGCAGCCCGTCACTGGTTACCGGGGAGCTGTTTTTT.

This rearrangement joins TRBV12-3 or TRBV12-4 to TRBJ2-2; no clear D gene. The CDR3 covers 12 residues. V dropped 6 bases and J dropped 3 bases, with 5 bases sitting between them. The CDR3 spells CASRAYTGELFF. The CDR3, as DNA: TGTGCCAGCAGGGCCTACACCGGGGAGCTGTTTTTT.

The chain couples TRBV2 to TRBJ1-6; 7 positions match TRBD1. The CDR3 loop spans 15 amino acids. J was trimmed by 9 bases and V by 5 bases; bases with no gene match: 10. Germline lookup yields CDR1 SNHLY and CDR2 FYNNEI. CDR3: CASSRTGSGSSPLHF. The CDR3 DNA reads TGTGCCAGCAGTCGGACAGGTTCGGGAAGTTCACCCCTCCACTTT.

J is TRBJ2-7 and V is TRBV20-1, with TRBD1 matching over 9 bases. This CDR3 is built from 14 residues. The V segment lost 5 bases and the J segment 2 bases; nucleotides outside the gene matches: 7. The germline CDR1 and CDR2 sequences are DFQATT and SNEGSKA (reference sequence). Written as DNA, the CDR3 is TGCAGTGCTTCAAAACAGGGGGCGCCCTACGAGCAGTACTTC. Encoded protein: CSASKQGAPYEQYF.

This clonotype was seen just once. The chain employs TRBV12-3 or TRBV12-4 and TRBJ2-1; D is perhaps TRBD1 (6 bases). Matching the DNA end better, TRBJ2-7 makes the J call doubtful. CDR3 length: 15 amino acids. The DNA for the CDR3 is TGTGCCAGCAGTCCCAGGGGAGCCTCCTACAATGAGCAGTACTTC. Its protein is CASSPRGASYNEQYF.

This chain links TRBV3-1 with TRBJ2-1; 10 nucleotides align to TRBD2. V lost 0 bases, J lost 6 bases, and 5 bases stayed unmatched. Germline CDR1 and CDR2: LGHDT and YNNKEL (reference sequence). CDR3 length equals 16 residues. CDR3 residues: CASSQDLVAGGNEQFF. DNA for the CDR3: TGTGCCAGCAGCCAAGATTTGGTAGCGGGGGGCAATGAGCAGTTCTTC.

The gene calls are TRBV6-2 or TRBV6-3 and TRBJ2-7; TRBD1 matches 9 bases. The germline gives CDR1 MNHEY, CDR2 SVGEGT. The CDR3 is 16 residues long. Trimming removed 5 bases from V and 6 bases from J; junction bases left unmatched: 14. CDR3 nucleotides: TGTGCCAGCAGTCATTCCCGCGGGACAGGGAGCGGCGAGCAGTACTTC. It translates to CASSHSRGTGSGEQYF.

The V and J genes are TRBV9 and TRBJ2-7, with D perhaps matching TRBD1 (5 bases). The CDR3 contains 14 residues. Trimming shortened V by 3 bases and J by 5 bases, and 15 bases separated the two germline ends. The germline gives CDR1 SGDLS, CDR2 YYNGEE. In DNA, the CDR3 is TGTGCCAGCAGCGAAGCAGGGAAGATCAACGAGCAGTACTTC. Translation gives CASSEAGKINEQYF.